This T cell receptor (beta chain) was recovered during a study of T cells in Graves' hyperthyroidism and ophthalmopathy (dated by TCRdb to between 2018 and 2021). Some background on the complete study: To identify TCR V-J signatures that set the groups apart, the researchers used a discovery cohort of 90 to 100 patients, made up of around 42 with Graves' ophthalmopathy and 57 with stable Graves' hyperthyroidism. Whether ophthalmopathy could be predicted prospectively was tested in an independent validation cohort made up of 18 hyperthyroidism patients plus 17 patients who later progressed to ophthalmopathy. The 80 to 100 discovery patients were randomly divided into training and test sets at a 7:3 ratio. Thyroid tissue and blood T-cell repertoires from roughly six Graves' hyperthyroidism patients were also compared in the study. Following sampling, methimazole starting at 30 mg daily was given to hyperthyroidism patients, and high-dose intravenous methylprednisolone was given to ophthalmopathy patients. The paper reports TCR Vbeta CDR3 sequencing of roughly 140 peripheral blood samples: 40 or so ophthalmopathy, fewer than 85 hyperthyroidism and around 17 progressor patients.

Broad study findings and their caveats: Sample size was not statistically predetermined, and blinding of investigators to group allocation was not performed. In validation, the model predicted progression to ophthalmopathy with approximately 70% sensitivity and 72% to 85% specificity, a median of around six months before onset. A model built on a 13 V-J signature distinguished ophthalmopathy from stable hyperthyroidism, reaching roughly 88% sensitivity and about 81% specificity in cross-validation and 80%/75% in testing. Most expanded thyroid clonotypes (frequency above 0.001) were also detected in blood, a finding suggesting that blood repertoires may reflect thyroid immune responses.

The TCR beta CDR3 regions were amplified from the RNA transcripts. The TCR CDR3 was subjected to a first round of RT-PCR using the HTBI primer set and the Qiagen OneStep RT-PCR kit. Libraries were constructed in a second round of multiplex PCR, after which size selection and purification were performed. Libraries were sequenced paired-end with 100 bp reads on an Illumina HiSeq2000. In the source study's methods: SOAPnuke was used to process the raw data, throwing out any read that contained adapters or uncalled bases, had a mean Phred below 15, or lacked an exact constant-primer or identifier match. High-quality paired reads were merged with COPE v1.2.5, and unique nucleotide sequences were defined as clonotypes. Clonotypes were aligned to IMGT TRBV, TRBD and TRBJ reference segments using MiTCR v1.1. Analysis was restricted to V-J combinations with a frequency above 0.0001, which covered about 99% of repertoires. The TCS score was defined as F50 (clonal expansion) divided by E x V (chaos), with BLOSUM62-based TCRdist calculated between CDR3 peptides within each V-J. Welch's t-statistics and random forest reduced just over 500 V-J features to roughly 13, which were used in a naive Bayes classifier (R e1071). TCRdb's own reprocessing of the public reads used fastp at Q25 and MiXCR and kept productive beta chains. CDR3 protein sequences are deduplicated, and each keeps its most common genes and DNA. These V and J calls are TCRdb output, not the study's own analysis. Within this sample are 600,000 or so distinct CDR3 sequences, with roughly 46% of them counted one time only. About 7.9% of the sample goes to the ten largest clones.

Graves' hyperthyroidism was defined as stable when no progression to ophthalmopathy occurred over 18 months of follow-up. The hyperthyroidism patients were between 18 and 65 years old and newly diagnosed, with a disease duration of less than 2 months. Patients with uncontrolled infections, other autoimmune diseases, pregnancy or lactation were excluded. Diagnoses were established on the basis of clinical symptoms, serum thyroxine and TRAb, thyroid ultrasound, and orbital computed tomography. Total RNA was extracted with Trizol reagent, and quality was checked on an Agilent 2100 Bioanalyzer. In the case of this clonotype: Its antigen has not been determined. No much larger clone exists at a distance of one base, and base qualities are not known.

The origin of this receptor is a young woman with Graves' hyperthyroidism. Donor details come from another sample of the same person, matched by shared clones. The sample consisted of peripheral blood or thyroid tissue (not recorded which).

Read as DNA, the sequence is TGTGCCAGCAAGGAGACAGGGGGCGGTGGAAACACCATATATTTT. This codes for CASKETGGGGNTIYF. This receptor chain uses TRBV6-1 and TRBJ1-3; 10 central nucleotides agree with TRBD1. From the cysteine through the phenylalanine, the CDR3 covers 15 amino acids. CDR3 DNA is the only sequence kept; it has 45 bases, read in frame from the first base. CDR1 and CDR2 are read off the germline V gene as MNHNS and SASEGT. V ends up 7 bases short and J 3 bases short, with an unmatched junction base count of 6.